What follows are 6 T cell receptor beta chains derived from one specimen sequenced in a study of Graves' ophthalmopathy and Graves' hyperthyroidism. Amplification from RNA transcripts yielded the TCR beta CDR3 regions. Second-round multiplex PCR came after a first-round RT-PCR that employed HTBI primers. TCRdb analysed the multiplex PCR reads with MiXCR anew, one entry per CDR3 protein. The data hold about 550,000 distinct CDR3 sequences, with roughly 39% observed a single time. The sequenced material came from peripheral blood or thyroid tissue (not recorded which). The receptors derive from an adult man with Graves' hyperthyroidism.

The chain is built from TRBV29-1 and TRBJ1-1; no clear D. V was shortened by 3 bases and J by 4 bases, with 9 bases between the two germline ends. The CDR3 is 12 residues long. The germline CDR1 and CDR2 sequences are SQVTM and ANQGSEA. DNA of the CDR3: TGCAGCGTTGACAGCGGCGGCACTGAAGCTTTCTTT. Amino acid sequence: CSVDSGGTEAFF.

This sequence joins TRBV10-3 and TRBJ1-1; tentatively, D is TRBD1 (6 bases). V lost 2 bases, J lost 8 bases, and 12 bases lay in between. The CDR3 runs 13 residues. The germline V gene has CDR1 ENHRY and CDR2 SYGVKD. The CDR3 reads CAISERPRGEAFF. CDR3 sequence (DNA): TGTGCCATCAGTGAGAGACCGAGGGGGGAAGCTTTCTTT.

V gene TRBV7-9 combines with J gene TRBJ1-1; possible D gene TRBD1, 5 bases. CDR1 is SEHNR, CDR2 FQNEAQ, per germline (reference sequence). Trimming pared 6 bases from V and 5 bases from J, leaving 19 bases between. The CDR3 contains 15 residues. The CDR3 DNA reads TGTGCCAGCAGTCCTACTTGGGGCTTCCGGACTGAAGCTTTCTTT. Protein sequence: CASSPTWGFRTEAFF.

This clonotype has a handful of counts. The chain combines TRBV4-1 with TRBJ2-7; maybe TRBD1 (6 bases). The V gene's germline CDR1 is MGHRA and CDR2 YSYEKL. The CDR3 is 18 amino acids. V was cut by 1 base and J by 3 bases, with 22 bases left in between. The CDR3 DNA follows: TGCGCCAGCAGCCAAGTGAGCCTTCAGGGGAAGAGAAACTACGAGCAGTACTTC. Protein product: CASSQVSLQGKRNYEQYF.

This clonotype was counted ten times or more. The chain carries TRBV7-9 and TRBJ1-1; D remains unclear. Germline V lookup: CDR1 SEHNR, CDR2 FQNEAQ (reference sequence). CDR3 length equals 12 residues. Trimming removed 0 bases from V and 8 bases from J, with 7 bases in between. The CDR3 coding sequence is TGTGCCAGCAGCTTAGCCGGTTCCGAAGCTTTCTTT. Translated: CASSLAGSEAFF.

In this sample, this clonotype turned up many times. The chain recombines TRBV7-9 with TRBJ1-4; no reliable D call. CDR3 length: 12 amino acids. V lost 1 base to trimming and J lost 8 bases, with 5 bases between them. Germline V lookup: CDR1 SEHNR, CDR2 FQNEAQ (reference sequence). The CDR3 spells CASSLGKEKLFF. CDR3 DNA: TGTGCCAGCAGCTTAGGGAAGGAAAAACTGTTTTTT.